This T cell receptor (beta chain) was sequenced during a study of T cells in narcolepsy. The germline gives CDR1 MRHNA, CDR2 SNTAGT. The CDR3 sequence is 15 residues long. The V segment lost 2 bases and the J segment 2 bases; nucleotides outside the gene matches: 3. Assay: immunoSEQ multiplex PCR; the TCRdb copy retains only in-frame clones and omits some. The sample includes fewer than 30,000 clones, about 85% of them seen just once. This chain connects TRBV6-4 to TRBJ2-3, with 8 bases aligning to TRBD1. This receptor was identified in a human donor with narcolepsy. Sequencing used CD45RA- memory CD4+ T cells from PBMCs. CDR3 in DNA: TGTGCCAGCAGTGACGGGACAGGCTCCACAGATACGCAGTATTTT. Translated, it gives CASSDGTGSTDTQYF.